These 10 T cell receptor beta chains originate from one sample sequenced in a study of CD8 T cells in ankylosing spondylitis. TCRdb redid the calling of the 5' RACE reads with MiXCR, one entry per CDR3 protein. Here the sample spans 200,000 or so distinct CDR3 sequences, roughly 25% being singletons. Sequencing was done on a sample of blood, either unsorted or a sorted T cell fraction (not recorded which). The source is a male donor with ankylosing spondylitis or in good health (not recorded which).

The table lists this clonotype with many counts. The chain carries TRBV7-8 and TRBJ2-3, with 8 bases identical to TRBD2. The CDR3 contains 14 residues. With V trimmed by 3 bases and J by 3 bases, 2 bases remained unmatched. Germline V lookup: CDR1 SGHVS, CDR2 FQNEAQ. CDR3 region: CASSFVAGTDTQYF. The CDR3, as DNA: TGTGCCAGCAGCTTCGTAGCGGGAACAGATACGCAGTATTTT.

The genes are TRBV12-3 or TRBV12-4 and TRBJ2-5; TRBD2 might be the D (6 bases). The CDR3 length is 13 residues. Trimming cost V 8 bases and J 3 bases, with 13 bases left between them. CDR3 DNA sequence: TGTGCCAGCGGCTCTTTAGCGGAAGAGACCCAGTACTTC. This codes for CASGSLAEETQYF.

Many counts were recorded for this clonotype. The chain joins TRBV7-9 to TRBJ1-1; D is ambiguous. Germline V gives CDR1 SEHNR, CDR2 FQNEAQ (reference sequence). The CDR3 length is 16 residues. V was shortened by 5 bases and J by 4 bases, with 20 bases between the two germline ends. The CDR3 nucleotides are TGTGCCAGCAGCCCCCGAAACGCGGTGGAGATCACTGAAGCTTTCTTT. It codes for CASSPRNAVEITEAFF.

The V and J genes are TRBV28 and TRBJ2-7, with 9 bases lining up with TRBD2. CDR3 length: 15 amino acids. The germline V gene has CDR1 MDHEN and CDR2 SYDVKM. The V segment lost 6 bases and the J segment 2 bases; nucleotides outside the gene matches: 8. The CDR3 sequence is CASSQGLARTYEQYF. The DNA for the CDR3 is TGTGCCAGCAGCCAAGGACTAGCGCGTACCTACGAGCAGTACTTC.

The gene calls are TRBV12-3 or TRBV12-4 and TRBJ2-7, with 7 bases matching TRBD1. V trimming: 3 bases; J trimming: 0 bases; junction bases outside the gene matches: 2. CDR3 length equals 14 residues. The DNA for the CDR3 is TGTGCCAGCAGTTTTGACAGGGCCTCCTACGAGCAGTACTTC. This sequence encodes CASSFDRASYEQYF.

This clonotype occurred a few times. This rearrangement joins TRBV20-1 to TRBJ2-7; D assignment may be TRBD1 or TRBD2 (5 bases each). Per the germline V gene, CDR1 is DFQATT and CDR2 is SNEGSKA (reference sequence). CDR3 length: 13 residues. The CDR3 sequence: CRAWDGSSYEQYF. In DNA, the CDR3 is TGCAGGGCATGGGACGGAAGCTCCTACGAGCAGTACTTC.

The chain combines TRBV5-1 with TRBJ2-7; 9 bases map to TRBD1. CDR3 length: 15 amino acids. Trimming at V came to 0 bases and at J to 3 bases, leaving 4 bases not matched to a gene. CDR1 is SGHRS and CDR2 is YFSETQ in the germline V gene. The CDR3 region has the DNA TGCGCCAGCAGCTTGGTGGGGACAGGGTTCTACGAGCAGTACTTC. Translation gives CASSLVGTGFYEQYF.

The rearrangement joins TRBV6-5 to TRBJ1-1, with a possible D match to TRBD1 (6 bases). Germline CDR1 reads MNHEY; CDR2 reads SVGAGI. The V and J ends lost 2 bases and 0 bases respectively, with 7 bases between them. This CDR3 comprises 14 residues. The DNA for the CDR3 is TGTGCCAGCAGTTACGGACAGCTGAACACTGAAGCTTTCTTT. Translated, it gives CASSYGQLNTEAFF.

This clonotype was counted at least ten times. The gene calls are TRBV27 and TRBJ2-7; maybe TRBD1 (6 bases). Trimming left V 6 bases short and J 0 bases short, with 9 bases between. CDR1 is MNHEY and CDR2 is SMNVEV in the germline V gene (reference sequence). CDR3 length equals 13 residues. Here the CDR3 reads CASRRGGSYEQYF. The CDR3 DNA follows: TGTGCCAGCAGGCGAGGGGGCTCCTACGAGCAGTACTTC.

This clonotype was seen at least ten times. The chain joins TRBV20-1 to TRBJ1-6; D is undetermined. Germline V gives CDR1 DFQATT, CDR2 SNEGSKA (reference sequence). The CDR3 runs 14 residues. Trimming cost V 0 bases and J 3 bases, with 6 bases left between them. The CDR3 DNA sequence: TGCAGTGCTAGAGAGCCCTACTATAATTCACCCCTCCACTTT. Encoded protein: CSAREPYYNSPLHF.